The TCR beta chain under discussion was sequenced for a study of beta chain features in type 1 diabetes. Study outcomes and limitations: Patients with Type 1 diabetes showed moderately but significantly shorter TCRB CDR3s in all four CD4+ subsets. Whether TCRB rearrangement is influenced by HLA type was left unresolved in this analysis.

This clone appeared a few times. Its antigen is not known. J lost 1 base, V lost 4 bases, and 3 bases had no gene match. Germline CDR1 is LNHDA and CDR2 is SQIVND (reference sequence). CDR3 size: 14 residues. Averaging around 110 mL, one heparinised blood draw came from each individual donor. Reverse transcribing all isolated RNA meant expressed TCRB transcripts were sequenced. Sequenced by immunoSEQ multiplex PCR; TCRdb stores in-frame clones only, minus some. This table has some 150,000 clones, about 13% appearing once. The sequenced sample was central memory CD4+ T cells from blood. This TCR derives from a man aged 18-30 years with type 1 diabetes. The chain is built from TRBV19 and TRBJ2-5; 7 bases fit TRBD2. CDR3 sequence (DNA): TGTGCCAGTAGTAGCGGGGGTAGCCAAGAGACCCAGTACTTC. It translates to CASSSGGSQETQYF.